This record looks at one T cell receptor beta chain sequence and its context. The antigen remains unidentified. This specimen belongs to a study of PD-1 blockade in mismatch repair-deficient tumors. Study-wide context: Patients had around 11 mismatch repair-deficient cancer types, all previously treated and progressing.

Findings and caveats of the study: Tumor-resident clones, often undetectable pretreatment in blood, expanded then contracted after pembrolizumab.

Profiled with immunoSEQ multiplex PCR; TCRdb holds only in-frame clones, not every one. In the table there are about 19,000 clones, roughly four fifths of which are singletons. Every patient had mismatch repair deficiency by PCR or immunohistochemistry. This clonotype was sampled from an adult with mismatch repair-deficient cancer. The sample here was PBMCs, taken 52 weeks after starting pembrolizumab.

The CDR3: CASRATGGSYGYTF. Written as DNA, the CDR3 is TGTGCCAGCAGAGCGACAGGGGGATCCTATGGCTACACCTTC. This chain uses TRBV6-5 with TRBJ1-2; 9 bases map to TRBD1. V lost 6 bases to trimming and J lost 4 bases; unmatched junction nucleotides: 6. Germline V gives CDR1 MNHEY, CDR2 SVGAGI. The CDR3 is 14 amino acids.